This T cell receptor beta chain is drawn from a study of T-cell reconstitution after alpha-beta-depleted transplantation in children. This clonotype was observed a few times. The TCRbeta library was prepared with unique molecular identifiers. MiXCR, run by TCRdb on the PCR reads, gives a single entry per CDR3 protein. Of around 500,000 distinct CDR3 sequences listed, under 15% are singletons. The CDR3 contains 16 residues. Germline V gene sequence: CDR1 SGHTA, CDR2 FQGNSA. Between the trimmed V and J ends, which lost 4 bases and 1 base, there was a span of 14 bases. This TCR was recovered from a human donor who donated a stem cell graft to a child with combined immunodeficiency. The sequencing here drew on PBMCs from the stem cell graft donor, taken from the stem cell graft. J is TRBJ2-1 and V is TRBV7-2; either TRBD1 or TRBD2 may fit D (6 bases each). The CDR3 is CASSYNPGASYNEQFF. CDR3 sequence (DNA): TGTGCCAGCAGCTACAACCCGGGGGCGTCCTACAATGAGCAGTTCTTC.